The next 7 T cell receptor beta chains were all read from a single sample in a study of cytomegalovirus exposure and HLA in healthy donors (dated by TCRdb to 2016 to 2017). The library relied on the immunoSEQ multiplex PCR assay. In its TCRdb copy, this immuneACCESS table keeps in-frame sequences only and misses some clones. Where compared with another copy, unresolved V genes explain less than half of these, and the others have no known cause. Recorded for this sample are around 150,000 clones; approximately 96% of them occurred a single time. The ten largest clones capture 0.8% to 0.95% of the sample. What was sequenced was PBMCs. The receptors derive from a woman aged 18-29 years in good health and CMV-seronegative.

The genes are TRBV5-1 and TRBJ1-2; 8 bases are a match to TRBD1. V was pared by 5 bases and J by 4 bases, with 4 bases of the junction left unmatched. Germline loops: CDR1 SGHRS, CDR2 YFSETQ. The CDR3 has 13 residues. CDR3 DNA: TGCGCCAGCAGTTATGGACAGGGCTATGGCTACACCTTC. Its translation: CASSYGQGYGYTF.

This rearrangement joins TRBV7-8 to TRBJ2-2; 14 nucleotides match TRBD2. CDR1 is SGHVS and CDR2 is FQNEAQ in the germline V gene. This CDR3 comprises 19 residues. Losses at the gene ends were 1 base for V and 0 bases for J; bases not matched to a gene: 4. In nucleotides, the CDR3 is TGTGCCAGCAGCTTAGGGGGACTAGCGGGGGCCACGAACACCGGGGAGCTGTTTTTT. Its protein is CASSLGGLAGATNTGELFF.

This clone occurred once. The V gene is TRBV5-5, the J gene TRBJ1-1, with D tentatively TRBD1 (5 bases). This CDR3 is built from 15 residues. Trimming took off 0 bases at V and 0 bases at J, with 9 bases between the two ends. CDR1 and CDR2 from the germline V gene are SGHKS and YYEKEE (reference sequence). CDR3 DNA sequence: TGTGCCAGCAGCTTGGGTGGACAACTGAACACTGAAGCTTTCTTT. It encodes CASSLGGQLNTEAFF.

The chain combines TRBV9 with TRBJ2-2; no definite D call. Germline CDR1 reads SGDLS; CDR2 reads YYNGEE. The CDR3 has 15 amino acids. V shed 2 bases and J shed 4 bases, with 12 bases lying between them. CDR3 sequence reads: CASSVSTLPTGELFF. CDR3 nucleotide sequence: TGTGCCAGCAGCGTCTCGACTCTCCCCACCGGGGAGCTGTTTTTT.

The rearrangement joins TRBV7-3 to TRBJ1-2; D gene uncertain. V was cut by 3 bases and J by 5 bases, with 10 bases left in between. CDR1 is SGHTA and CDR2 is FQGTGA in the germline V gene. This CDR3 comprises 13 residues. This chain's CDR3 is CASSFSIGYGYTF. The CDR3, as DNA: TGTGCCAGCAGCTTTTCAATCGGTTATGGCTACACCTTC.

The rearrangement links TRBV6-1 to TRBJ1-1; D remains ambiguous. CDR1 and CDR2 from the germline V gene are MNHNS and SASEGT. The CDR3 is 14 amino acids. Deletions cut 4 bases from V and 4 bases from J, with 13 bases between. In DNA form, the CDR3 reads TGTGCCAGCAGTGGGTCCCTAATGAGCACTGAAGCTTTCTTT. It translates to CASSGSLMSTEAFF.

The chain links TRBV6-5 to TRBJ1-1; D perhaps matches TRBD1 (5 bases). The ends were cut back, 4 bases at V and 3 bases at J, with 12 bases in the middle. Germline V gene lookup returns CDR1 MNHEY and CDR2 SVGAGI. This CDR3 has 14 amino acids. The CDR3 reads CASSLGHGDTEAFF. CDR3 DNA: TGTGCCAGCAGTTTAGGACATGGTGACACTGAAGCTTTCTTT.